This TCR beta chain was captured in a study of cytomegalovirus exposure and HLA in healthy donors. As for the study in general: An earlier analysis identified under 130 million unique TCR beta sequences in about 190 million T cells.

Comments on this clone: Its cognate antigen is unknown.

Researchers ran the PCR with 60 Vbeta and 13 Jbeta primers. In the authors' workflow: Counted up in a later analysis, unique TCR beta chains came to about 83 million, with about 9.9 million shared. Here immunoSEQ multiplex PCR was the method, and the copy in TCRdb shows in-frame clones only, minus some. That table supplies the V and J calls and clone size; D and trimming were determined from the DNA. The data show more than 80,000 clones, roughly nine tenths seen once. Study-wide points: In an earlier analysis, in some 500 donors, most V segments appeared productive either ~87% or ~30% of the time. Reportedly, cytomegalovirus status was diagnosed with high sensitivity and specificity.

Trimming removed 8 bases from V and 8 bases from J, with 15 bases in between. The CDR3 extends over 12 amino acids. Germline values: CDR1 MNHEY, CDR2 SVGAGI. The receptor comes from a man aged 25 to 45 in good health and CMV-seropositive. The genes are TRBV6-5 and TRBJ1-2; tentatively, D is TRBD1 (5 bases). The sample was PBMCs. CDR3 amino acids: CASQGVFGGYTF. CDR3 in DNA: TGTGCCAGCCAAGGGGTCTTCGGAGGCTACACCTTC.